This entry is about one T cell receptor (beta chain). The antigen is undetermined. This sample stems from a study of response to subunit inactivated influenza vaccine. In TCRdb, the RT-PCR reads were re-called with MiXCR into one record per CDR3 protein. There are 500,000 to 600,000 distinct CDR3 sequences in the sample; about 12% occur only once, and 10% lies in the top ten. Germline lookup yields CDR1 SGHRS and CDR2 YFSETQ. This CDR3 region has 14 residues. Trimming removed 1 base from V and 0 bases from J, with 8 bases in between. The study, taken as a whole, reports: It was suggested by the authors that few new T cells are recruited by each seasonal influenza vaccination.

The source was PBMCs from blood, collected on the day of vaccination. The chain links TRBV5-1 to TRBJ2-7; D is unclear. The receptor comes from a man in his fifties who received an inactivated influenza vaccine. CDR3 in DNA: TGCGCCAGCAGCTTGCAGGACCCCTCCTACGAGCAGTACTTC. It encodes CASSLQDPSYEQYF. Full variable domain (outside the CDR3, taken from reference TRBV5-1 and TRBJ2-7): KAGVTQTPRYLIKTRGQQVTLSCSPISGHRSVSWYQQTPGQGLQFLFEYFSETQRNKGNFPGRFSGRQFSNSRSEMNVSTLELGDSALYLCASSLQDPSYEQYFGPGTRLTVT.